The 13 T cell receptor beta chains given below trace back to one sample, sequenced in a study of T cell responses to AZD1222 COVID-19 vaccine. The table came from immunoSEQ multiplex PCR; TCRdb's copy has only in-frame clones and leaves some out. This table holds 200,000 or so clones, about nine tenths found once. Material: peripheral blood, obtained on day 0 of MenACWY control vaccination. These receptors were collected from an adult in good health.

The chain carries TRBV6-2 or TRBV6-3 and TRBJ2-1; a weak D match, TRBD2 (5 bases). The CDR3 sequence is 17 residues long. Trimming took off 6 bases at V and 0 bases at J, with 18 bases between the two ends. The germline V gene has CDR1 MNHEY and CDR2 SVGEGT. The DNA of the CDR3 is TGTGCCAGCAGCCAAATGGAGGATTTTGGCTCCTACAATGAGCAGTTCTTC. It translates to CASSQMEDFGSYNEQFF.

This chain joins TRBV7-9 and TRBJ1-1; D call uncertain. This CDR3 region has 12 residues. The V end was cut by 5 bases, the J end by 7 bases, with 11 bases between. Germline values: CDR1 SEHNR, CDR2 FQNEAQ (reference sequence). CDR3 nucleotide sequence: TGTGCCAGCAGCACCGGGTTTCTTGAAGCTTTCTTT. Translation: CASSTGFLEAFF.

The chain is built from TRBV5-5 and TRBJ1-4; possibly TRBD1 for D (5 bases). The CDR3 contains 15 residues. Germline V lookup: CDR1 SGHKS, CDR2 YYEKEE (reference sequence). Trimming shortened V by 4 bases and J by 4 bases, and 14 bases separated the two germline ends. The CDR3 DNA is TGTGCCAGCAGCCCAGGGTCGACCCTTAATGAAAAACTGTTTTTT. This sequence encodes CASSPGSTLNEKLFF.

The chain recombines TRBV7-8 with TRBJ1-6, with a tentative D call TRBD1 (5 bases). Germline CDR1 and CDR2: SGHVS and FQNEAQ. V shed 5 bases and J shed 5 bases, with 16 bases lying between them. The CDR3 is made up of 16 amino acids. For the CDR3, the DNA is TGTGCCAGCAGCCACCCGCAGGGTTTGAATAATTCACCCCTCCACTTT. It translates to CASSHPQGLNNSPLHF.

V is TRBV5-6 and J is TRBJ2-7; 8 nucleotides agree with TRBD1. Germline CDR1 SGHDT, CDR2 YYEEEE. V dropped 3 bases and J dropped 4; count of bases not matched to a gene: 9. This CDR3 has 15 amino acids. CDR3 amino acids: CASSSPGQVGYEQYF. The CDR3 coding sequence is TGTGCCAGCAGCTCGCCGGGACAGGTCGGGTACGAGCAGTACTTC.

This chain joins TRBV27 and TRBJ1-1; 8 bases fit TRBD1. The junction had 9 bases not matched to a gene; V was cut back by 5 bases and J by 4 bases. Germline loops: CDR1 MNHEY, CDR2 SMNVEV (reference sequence). This CDR3 contains 15 residues. The CDR3 nucleotides are TGTGCCAGCAGTCTTTCCACAGGGGGGGGCACTGAAGCTTTCTTT. Translating gives CASSLSTGGGTEAFF.

The chain combines TRBV18 with TRBJ1-3; D not certain. In germline, CDR1 is KGHSH, CDR2 LQKENI. This CDR3 region has 14 residues. Trimming pared 3 bases from V and 0 bases from J, leaving 6 bases between. The CDR3 nucleotides read TGTGCCAGCTCACCGGTTAGCTCTGGAAACACCATATATTTT. Residues: CASSPVSSGNTIYF. The full variable domain, in which reference TRBV18 and TRBJ1-3 provide the parts outside the CDR3, is NAGVMQNPRHLVRRRGQEARLRCSPMKGHSHVYWYRQLPEEGLKFMVYLQKENIIDESGMPKERFSAEFPKEGPSILRIQQVVRGDSAAYFCASSPVSSGNTIYFGEGSWLTVV.

A single count supports this clone. This rearrangement joins TRBV7-9 to TRBJ1-1, with D possibly being TRBD1 (5 bases). The CDR3 covers 12 residues. Germline values: CDR1 SEHNR, CDR2 FQNEAQ (reference sequence). The V and J ends lost 3 bases and 8 bases respectively, with 10 bases between them. This CDR3 reads CASSLGDGEAFF. The CDR3 region has the DNA TGTGCCAGCAGCTTGGGGGACGGAGAAGCTTTCTTT. Complete variable domain (other parts from reference TRBV7-9 and TRBJ1-1): DTGVSQNPRHKITKRGQNVTFRCDPISEHNRLYWYRQTLGQGPEFLTYFQNEAQLEKSRLLSDRFSAERPKGSFSTLEIQRTEQGDSAMYLCASSLGDGEAFFGQGTRLTVV.

This clone was recorded once. The chain links TRBV10-3 to TRBJ2-6; tentatively, D is TRBD1 (5 bases). The CDR3 has 19 residues. V was trimmed by 2 bases and J by 0 bases, leaving 17 bases between them. CDR1 and CDR2 from the germline V gene are ENHRY and SYGVKD. The CDR3 is CAISEKQAATLSGANVLTF. Here the CDR3 DNA reads TGTGCCATCAGTGAGAAACAGGCTGCTACCCTCTCTGGGGCCAACGTCCTGACTTTC.

This clone appeared a single time. The sample contains more than one DNA sequence encoding this CDR3. The J gene is TRBJ2-7, the V gene TRBV6-5, with D perhaps matching TRBD1 (6 bases). Deletions cut 0 bases from V and 2 bases from J, with 8 bases between. Germline CDR1 is MNHEY and CDR2 is SVGAGI. There are 14 residues in the CDR3. The CDR3 DNA follows: TGTGCCAGCAGTTACTCTGCAGGGGCCTACGAGCAGTACTTC. This encodes CASSYSAGAYEQYF.

J is TRBJ2-7 and V is TRBV6-5; D gene ambiguous. Germline V lookup: CDR1 MNHEY, CDR2 SVGAGI. Trimming stripped 2 bases from V and 7 bases from J, with 18 bases between. This CDR3 spans 15 amino acids. CDR3: CASSYGSSVPKEQYF. The CDR3 DNA sequence: TGTGCCAGCAGTTACGGAAGTTCCGTCCCTAAGGAGCAGTACTTC.

The V call is TRBV11-3, the J call TRBJ1-5; D might be TRBD1 (6 bases). CDR1 and CDR2 from the germline V gene are SGHNT and YENEEA. The CDR3 consists of 14 residues. Trimming took 5 bases from V and 2 from J, leaving 10 bases between them. This CDR3 reads CASSDRQGNQPQHF. CDR3 DNA: TGTGCCAGCAGCGATCGACAGGGCAATCAGCCCCAGCATTTT.

The CDR3 loop is CASSPPPTGGYGYTF. The CDR3 nucleotides are TGTGCCAGCTCACCACCTCCTACAGGGGGCTATGGCTACACCTTC. The rearrangement uses TRBV18 and TRBJ1-2; 8 positions agree with TRBD1. Losses at the gene ends were 0 bases for V and 4 bases for J; bases not matched to a gene: 4. CDR3 size: 15 residues. Germline CDR1 KGHSH, CDR2 LQKENI.